This T cell receptor (beta chain) was recorded in a study of T cell repertoires in cytomegalovirus infection. From germline, CDR1 is MNHEY and CDR2 SVGEGT. Trimming removed 4 bases from V and 6 bases from J, with 21 bases in between. This CDR3 is built from 16 residues. TCRdb passed the reads through MiXCR, listing each CDR3 protein once. The repertoire holds some 300,000 distinct CDR3 sequences, with roughly 13% as singletons. This clonotype was seen repeatedly, ten times or more. The sequence derives from a human donor in good health (CMV status not recorded). Some clones in this sample may be carry-over from other donors' samples. Material for sequencing was PBMCs. This chain uses TRBV6-2 or TRBV6-3 with TRBJ1-1; D is unclear. For the CDR3, the DNA is TGTGCCAGCAGTTCCCCCATCAGGACGGAGGACGCTGAAGCTTTCTTT. Its protein product is CASSSPIRTEDAEAFF.